These 25 T cell receptor beta chains originate from one sample sequenced in a study of CD8+ T cells in alopecia areata. Treatment defined: oral pan-JAK inhibitor, 5-10 mg twice daily. As the sequencing template, cDNA was produced by extracting RNA and reverse transcribing it. Generated by immunoSEQ multiplex PCR, the TCRdb table keeps only in-frame clones and is missing some. The sample contains fewer than 250,000 clones, approximately 57% of which appear only once. The material sequenced was CD4+ T cells sorted from blood, taken at week 24, from a patient treated with tofacitinib. These receptors were collected from a human donor with alopecia areata.

The V and J genes are TRBV15 and TRBJ1-1; 7 positions agree with TRBD1. CDR3 size: 13 residues. The germline V gene has CDR1 LNHNV and CDR2 YYDKDF (reference sequence). J gave up 4 bases and V 3 bases, and 2 bases lay outside the gene matches. The CDR3 region is CATSSQGGTEAFF. The CDR3, as DNA: TGTGCCACCAGCAGTCAGGGGGGCACTGAAGCTTTCTTT. Based on the CDR3 plus reference TRBV15 and TRBJ1-1, the full variable domain is DAMVIQNPRYQVTQFGKPVTLSCSQTLNHNVMYWYQQKSSQAPKLLFHYYDKDFNNEADTPDNFQSRRPNTSFCFLDIRSPGLGDTAMYLCATSSQGGTEAFFGQGTRLTVV.

CDR3 amino acids: CAWRGQYNSPLHF. DNA for the CDR3: TGTGCCTGGAGGGGACAGTATAATTCACCCCTCCACTTT. This chain uses TRBV30 with TRBJ1-6, with TRBD1 identical over 7 bases. V trimming: 3 bases; J trimming: 4 bases; junction bases outside the gene matches: 0. The CDR3 is made up of 13 amino acids. In germline, CDR1 is GTSNPN, CDR2 SVGIG (reference sequence).

The chain is built from TRBV30 and TRBJ2-1; 12 nucleotides line up with TRBD2. The V gene end was trimmed by 4 bases and the J gene end by 0 bases; junction bases not matched to a gene: 4. Germline V CDR1 and CDR2: GTSNPN, SVGIG (reference sequence). The CDR3 has 16 residues. DNA of the CDR3: TGTGCCTGGACTAGCGGGGGGGCAAGCTCCTACAATGAGCAGTTCTTC. The encoded protein is CAWTSGGASSYNEQFF.

This clone was detected a few times. The rearrangement uses TRBV11-2 and TRBJ1-6; no definite D call. V was clipped by 0 bases and J by 7 bases, with 7 bases between them. Germline CDR1 SGHAT, CDR2 FQNNGV. The CDR3 runs to 14 residues. CDR3 loop: CASSLEGHNSPLHF. DNA for the CDR3: TGTGCCAGCAGCTTAGAGGGCCACAATTCACCCCTCCACTTT.

This clone occurred a few times. The chain recombines TRBV29-1 with TRBJ1-1; tentatively, D is TRBD1 (6 bases). V was pared by 7 bases and J by 0 bases, with 9 bases between. CDR3 size: 12 residues. Per germline, CDR1 SQVTM and CDR2 ANQGSEA. The CDR3 is CSGGHMNTEAFF. The CDR3 DNA reads as TGCAGCGGGGGACACATGAACACTGAAGCTTTCTTT.

The chain links TRBV4-3 to TRBJ1-1; weak D call: TRBD1 (6 bases). Germline loops: CDR1 LGHNA, CDR2 YSLEER. The CDR3 covers 15 residues. V shed 4 bases and J shed 8 bases, with 20 bases lying between them. This CDR3 is CASSPAVGGGLEAFF. In DNA form, the CDR3 reads TGCGCCAGCAGCCCGGCCGTGGGGGGCGGCCTGGAAGCTTTCTTT.

CDR3: CASSSIQGSNYGYTF. CDR3 in DNA: TGCGCCAGCAGCTCGATACAGGGATCTAACTATGGCTACACCTTC. The gene calls are TRBV5-1 and TRBJ1-2, with a weak D call TRBD1 (6 bases). V gave up 3 bases and J gave up 0 bases, with 12 bases separating them. The germline gives CDR1 SGHRS, CDR2 YFSETQ. There are 15 residues in the CDR3. The full variable domain, in which reference TRBV5-1 and TRBJ1-2 provide the parts outside the CDR3, is KAGVTQTPRYLIKTRGQQVTLSCSPISGHRSVSWYQQTPGQGLQFLFEYFSETQRNKGNFPGRFSGRQFSNSRSEMNVSTLELGDSALYLCASSSIQGSNYGYTFGSGTRLTVV.

A few counts support this clone. The chain couples TRBV29-1 to TRBJ1-2; a weak D match, TRBD1 (6 bases). Germline CDR1 and CDR2: SQVTM and ANQGSEA. The CDR3 is made up of 11 amino acids. V gave up 6 bases and J gave up 4 bases, with 9 bases separating them. CDR3 in DNA: TGCAGCGTCGGACAGAGCTATGGCTACACCTTC. Residues: CSVGQSYGYTF.

This clone was seen a few times. The chain uses TRBV6-6 and TRBJ2-7; D is possibly TRBD1 (6 bases). CDR1 and CDR2 (germline): MNHNY, SVGAGI (reference sequence). Trimming took 5 bases from V and 7 from J, leaving 15 bases between them. The CDR3 runs to 13 residues. The CDR3: CASSKTGLGEQYF. The CDR3 DNA reads TGTGCCAGCAGTAAGACAGGTCTGGGTGAGCAGTACTTC.

The V and J genes are TRBV29-1 and TRBJ2-3, with D maybe TRBD1 (6 bases). The V gene lost 0 bases and the J gene lost 3 bases, with 13 bases spanning the gap. The CDR3 runs to 15 residues. CDR1 and CDR2 from the germline V gene are SQVTM and ANQGSEA. The CDR3 reads CSVEDGAGATDTQYF. CDR3 DNA: TGCAGCGTTGAAGATGGCGCAGGGGCGACAGATACGCAGTATTTT.

This clone was seen a handful of times. The rearrangement links TRBV5-1 to TRBJ2-5; D is perhaps TRBD1 (6 bases). The germline CDR1 and CDR2 sequences are SGHRS and YFSETQ. Between the trimmed V and J ends, which lost 0 bases and 4 bases, there was a span of 10 bases. The CDR3 length is 14 residues. This CDR3 is CASSLDRAAETQYF. The CDR3 DNA follows: TGCGCCAGCAGCTTGGACAGGGCGGCAGAGACCCAGTACTTC.

In nucleotides, the CDR3 is TGTGCCAGCAGCGTACACAGATACACAGATACGCAGTATTTT. Residues: CASSVHRYTDTQYF. The V and J genes are TRBV11-2 and TRBJ2-3; no firm D call. V lost 5 bases to trimming and J lost 2 bases, with 11 bases between them. The V gene's germline CDR1 is SGHAT and CDR2 FQNNGV. This CDR3 region has 14 residues. Based on the CDR3 plus reference TRBV11-2 and TRBJ2-3, the full variable domain is EAGVAQSPRYKIIEKRQSVAFWCNPISGHATLYWYQQILGQGPKLLIQFQNNGVVDDSQLPKDRFSAERLKGVDSTLKIQPAKLEDSAVYLCASSVHRYTDTQYFGPGTRLTVL.

This rearrangement joins TRBV12-5 to TRBJ1-1; D uncertain. The CDR3 is 15 amino acids. Trimming removed 0 bases at V and 1 base at J, with 9 bases between. Germline loops: CDR1 LGHNT, CDR2 FRNRAP. The CDR3 sequence is CASGLVVGENTEAFF. CDR3 in DNA: TGTGCTAGTGGTTTGGTAGTGGGCGAGAACACTGAAGCTTTCTTT.

The chain combines TRBV4-2 with TRBJ1-2, with D possibly TRBD1 on 5 matching bases. Trimming took 0 bases from V and 4 from J, leaving 12 bases between them. CDR1 and CDR2 (germline): LGHNA, YNFKEQ. The CDR3 has 15 residues. CDR3 bases: TGTGCCAGCAGCCAAGATGGGGGGTCCTCCTATGGCTACACCTTC. Protein product: CASSQDGGSSYGYTF.

The chain recombines TRBV7-2 with TRBJ2-4; 11 nucleotides match TRBD1. CDR3 length: 16 amino acids. Trimming at V came to 3 bases and at J to 8 bases, leaving 9 bases not matched to a gene. Germline V CDR1 and CDR2: SGHTA, FQGNSA. CDR3 DNA sequence: TGTGCCAGCAGCTTCGATTCCGGGACAGGGGGAGACATTCAGTACTTC. It encodes CASSFDSGTGGDIQYF.

The rearrangement joins TRBV27 to TRBJ1-5, with D uncertain. This CDR3 has 16 residues. Germline CDR1 is MNHEY and CDR2 is SMNVEV (reference sequence). V shed 1 base and J shed 3 bases, with 13 bases lying between them. The CDR3: CASSLFPPPVNQPQHF. DNA of the CDR3: TGTGCCAGCAGTTTATTTCCCCCTCCGGTCAATCAGCCCCAGCATTTT.

V gene TRBV7-2 combines with J gene TRBJ2-3; TRBD2 is a possible D gene (5 bases). Germline V gives CDR1 SGHTA, CDR2 FQGNSA. The CDR3 covers 13 residues. V lost 5 bases to trimming and J lost 9 bases, with 15 bases between them. The CDR3 here is CASSPLMASTQYF. The CDR3 DNA reads as TGTGCCAGCAGCCCTCTTATGGCTAGCACGCAGTATTTT.

This clone came up once. The rearrangement uses TRBV5-4 and TRBJ2-7; 12 positions agree with TRBD2. Germline trimming cut 3 bases from V and 3 bases from J; bases unmatched to any gene: 7. The germline gives CDR1 SGHNT, CDR2 YYREEE (reference sequence). This CDR3 region has 16 residues. The CDR3 sequence: CASSSALAGGIYEQYF. The DNA for the CDR3 is TGTGCCAGCAGCTCGGCCCTAGCGGGGGGGATCTACGAGCAGTACTTC. Drawing the rest from reference TRBV5-4 and TRBJ2-7, the complete variable domain is ETGVTQSPTHLIKTRGQQVTLRCSSQSGHNTVSWYQQALGQGPQFIFQYYREEENGRGNFPPRFSGLQFPNYSSELNVNALELDDSALYLCASSSALAGGIYEQYFGPGTRLTVT.

V usage is TRBV29-1 and J usage is TRBJ1-2, with D unresolved. Germline lookup yields CDR1 SQVTM and CDR2 ANQGSEA. The V end lost 2 bases, the J end lost 0 bases, and 7 bases lay between the germline ends. CDR3 size: 13 residues. CDR3 nucleotides: TGCAGCGTTGAACCTAAGACTAACTATGGCTACACCTTC. Amino acids: CSVEPKTNYGYTF.

This clone was counted only a few times. This chain uses TRBV2 with TRBJ2-3; D not resolved. Germline assignment: CDR1 SNHLY and CDR2 FYNNEI. The CDR3 loop spans 15 amino acids. Trimming removed 0 bases from V and 4 bases from J, with 11 bases in between. The CDR3 DNA sequence: TGTGCCAGCAGTGAAGCGCTTCAAGCCCCAGATACGCAGTATTTT. Protein product: CASSEALQAPDTQYF.

This chain joins TRBV29-1 and TRBJ2-3; D uncertain. The CDR3 totals 13 residues. Germline CDR1 and CDR2: SQVTM and ANQGSEA. The V end was cut by 1 base, the J end by 2 bases, with 7 bases between. The CDR3, as DNA: TGCAGCGTTGAAGCCCGCTACACAGATACGCAGTATTTT. Its protein is CSVEARYTDTQYF.

The chain combines TRBV19 with TRBJ2-7; no clear D gene. Trimming pared 5 bases from V and 3 bases from J, leaving 11 bases between. The length of the CDR3 is 13 residues. Germline V gene lookup returns CDR1 LNHDA and CDR2 SQIVND (reference sequence). Here the CDR3 DNA reads TGTGCCAGTAGTCCGTCCTTAGGCTACGAGCAGTACTTC. Translated, it gives CASSPSLGYEQYF. Full variable domain (outside the CDR3, taken from reference TRBV19 and TRBJ2-7): DGGITQSPKYLFRKEGQNVTLSCEQNLNHDAMYWYRQDPGQGLRLIYYSQIVNDFQKGDIAEGYSVSREKKESFPLTVTSAQKNPTAFYLCASSPSLGYEQYFGPGTRLTVT.

This chain joins TRBV11-2 and TRBJ2-1; D call uncertain. The CDR3 is 13 residues long. Germline CDR1 is SGHAT and CDR2 is FQNNGV. Trimming left V 7 bases short and J 5 bases short, with 12 bases between. Here the CDR3 reads CASTIGTNNEQFF. CDR3 nucleotide sequence: TGTGCCAGCACGATAGGCACCAACAATGAGCAGTTCTTC.

The chain uses TRBV30 and TRBJ1-1, with D uncertain. V dropped 5 bases and J dropped 4 bases, with 14 bases sitting between them. The CDR3 runs 13 residues. The germline CDR1 and CDR2 sequences are GTSNPN and SVGIG (reference sequence). CDR3 DNA: TGTGCCTGGGGACGCGGGCCACTCACTGAAGCTTTCTTT. It specifies CAWGRGPLTEAFF.

The V gene is TRBV4-3, the J gene TRBJ1-2; 7 positions match TRBD1. Germline V lookup: CDR1 LGHNA, CDR2 YSLEER. The V and J ends lost 1 base and 10 bases, in that order; junction bases with no gene match: 6. The CDR3 is 13 amino acids. The CDR3 bases are TGCGCCAGCAGCCAAGCCCAAACAGGGGTCTACACCTTC. As protein: CASSQAQTGVYTF.